The 10 T cell receptor beta chains below all came from one sample that was sequenced in a study of beta chain features in type 1 diabetes. Antigens for these TCRs are unknown. Reverse transcription of all isolated RNA meant that expressed TCRB transcripts were sequenced. Some clones are missing from TCRdb's copy, which holds only in-frame ones; the method was immunoSEQ multiplex PCR. Of roughly 350,000 clones in the sample, 9.6% are singletons; the top ten hold over 0.45%. Study-wide findings and caveats: The study found moderately but significantly shorter TCRB CDR3s in all four CD4+ subsets of Type 1 diabetes patients.

Input material: central memory CD4+ T cells from blood. Receptors originate from a man aged 25 to 40 with type 1 diabetes.

The sample holds a few counts of this clone. The chain uses TRBV29-1 and TRBJ2-1, with no clear D. Germline CDR1 SQVTM, CDR2 ANQGSEA. The CDR3 has 13 amino acids. The germline V and J ends were trimmed by 6 bases and 2 bases, with 11 bases remaining between them. This CDR3 reads CSVDPTPYNEQFF. CDR3 in DNA: TGCAGCGTAGACCCAACACCCTACAATGAGCAGTTCTTC.

The rearrangement links TRBV21-1 to TRBJ1-1; TRBD1 is the table's D call, not checked against the DNA. TRBV21-1 is labeled a pseudogene. This CDR3 has 16 amino acids. Here the CDR3 reads CASSKAVMGQGGEAFF. Here the CDR3 DNA reads TGTGCCAGCAGCAAAGCGGTAATGGGACAGGGAGGTGAAGCTTTCTTT.

This clone occurred a few times. The V call is TRBV5-6, the J call TRBJ2-3; the D gene is possibly TRBD2 (6 bases). The V gene's germline CDR1 is SGHDT and CDR2 YYEEEE. The CDR3 contains 18 residues. Between the trimmed V and J ends, which lost 1 base and 3 bases, there was a span of 21 bases. The CDR3 region is CASSLSGRNKPQTDTQYF. The CDR3, as DNA: TGTGCCAGCAGCTTGTCCGGGAGAAATAAACCTCAAACAGATACGCAGTATTTT.

In its sample, this clone was seen a few times. The V and J genes are TRBV9 and TRBJ2-2; 8 bases line up with TRBD2. This CDR3 is 14 amino acids long. J gave up 6 bases and V 5 bases, and 6 bases lay outside the gene matches. Looked up from germline, CDR1 is SGDLS and CDR2 is YYNGEE. CDR3 protein: CASRPGTSAGELFF. The CDR3 DNA sequence: TGTGCCAGCAGACCCGGGACTAGTGCCGGGGAGCTGTTTTTT. The variable domain in full, completed from reference TRBV9 and TRBJ2-2, reads DSGVTQTPKHLITATGQRVTLRCSPRSGDLSVYWYQQSLDQGLQFLIQYYNGEERAKGNILERFSAQQFPDLHSELNLSSLELGDSALYFCASRPGTSAGELFFGEGSRLTVL.

The chain combines TRBV29-1 with TRBJ2-4, with no clear D. Germline V gene lookup returns CDR1 SQVTM and CDR2 ANQGSEA. The CDR3 runs 12 residues. V was shortened by 7 bases and J by 5 bases, with 12 bases between the two germline ends. The CDR3 nucleotides read TGCAGCGGGTTAGGATCGGAAAACATTCAGTACTTC. Protein sequence: CSGLGSENIQYF.

The chain is built from TRBV5-4 and TRBJ1-1; TRBD1 agrees at 7 bases. From germline, CDR1 is SGHNT and CDR2 YYREEE (reference sequence). Unmatched junction bases numbered 4, after V lost 0 bases and J lost 2 bases. This CDR3 has 15 amino acids. CDR3 in DNA: TGTGCCAGCAGCTTGGGGGGGACAGTTAACACTGAAGCTTTCTTT. Translating gives CASSLGGTVNTEAFF.

V and J are TRBV5-6 and TRBJ2-3; D may be TRBD2 (6 bases). Germline CDR1 and CDR2: SGHDT and YYEEEE. The ends were cut back, 0 bases at V and 4 bases at J, with 15 bases in the middle. There are 16 residues in the CDR3. CDR3 residues: CASSLALSTGADTQYF. The CDR3 DNA sequence: TGTGCCAGCAGCTTGGCCCTAAGCACGGGGGCAGATACGCAGTATTTT.

The sample holds a few counts of this clone. The chain joins TRBV7-2 to TRBJ2-3, with 7 positions matching TRBD2. Germline V gene data show CDR1 as SGHTA and CDR2 as FQGNSA. Trimming at V came to 4 bases and at J to 6 bases, leaving 7 bases not matched to a gene. The CDR3 sequence is 14 residues long. The CDR3 loop is CASSSTSAGDTQYF. DNA for the CDR3: TGTGCCAGCAGCTCTACTAGCGCGGGGGATACGCAGTATTTT.

Many counts were recorded for this clone. CDR3 bases: TGTGCCAGCAGCAAAGAGGGCACCACGAGGGGAGATACGCAGTATTTT. Protein product: CASSKEGTTRGDTQYF. This rearrangement joins TRBV21-1 to TRBJ2-3. TRBV21-1 is labeled a pseudogene. The CDR3 spans 16 residues.

The rearrangement uses TRBV7-9 and TRBJ2-1; weak D call: TRBD2 (6 bases). This CDR3 contains 16 residues. The germline gives CDR1 SEHNR, CDR2 FQNEAQ (reference sequence). Trimming left V 4 bases short and J 5 bases short, with 18 bases between. The CDR3 spells CASSSGSAGYNNEQFF. For the CDR3, the DNA is TGTGCCAGCAGCTCGGGGTCGGCGGGATACAACAATGAGCAGTTCTTC.